This T cell receptor (beta chain) emerged from a study of blood T cells in healthy people across ages. Study conclusions and caveats: It was held that the diversity estimates obtained from one million T cells were underestimates. When set beside aged donors, long-lived donors presented more naive CD4+ cells and higher diversity. Not knowing donor CMV status may have confounded expanded clonotype changes.

V was clipped by 4 bases and J by 0 bases, with 12 bases between them. Germline V gene lookup returns CDR1 SQVTM and CDR2 ANQGSEA. This CDR3 spans 14 amino acids. Through a sample-barcoded 5' primer and a J-beta primer mix, a second PCR was run for roughly 7 to 12 cycles. TCRdb called the 5' RACE reads again in MiXCR, with one record for every CDR3 protein. The sample has approximately 850,000 distinct CDR3 sequences, more than 45% seen once. This clonotype turned up a few times. Its matching antigen is unknown. The chain combines TRBV29-1 with TRBJ1-1; D uncertain. The sequencing sample was made of blood. The TCR comes from a young man in good health. The CDR3 region is CSVVKGSMNTEAFF. The CDR3 nucleotides read TGCAGCGTTGTCAAGGGATCTATGAACACTGAAGCTTTCTTT.